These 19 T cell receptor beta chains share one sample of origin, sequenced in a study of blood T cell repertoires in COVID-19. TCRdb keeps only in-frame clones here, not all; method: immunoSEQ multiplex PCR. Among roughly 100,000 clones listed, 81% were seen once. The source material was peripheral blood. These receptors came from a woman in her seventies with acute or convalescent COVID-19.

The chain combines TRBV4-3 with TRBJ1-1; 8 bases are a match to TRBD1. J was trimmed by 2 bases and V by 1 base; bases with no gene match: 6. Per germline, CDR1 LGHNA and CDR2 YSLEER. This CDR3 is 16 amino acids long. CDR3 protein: CASSQGYGQGNTEAFF. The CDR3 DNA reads TGCGCCAGCAGCCAAGGATACGGACAGGGCAACACTGAAGCTTTCTTT.

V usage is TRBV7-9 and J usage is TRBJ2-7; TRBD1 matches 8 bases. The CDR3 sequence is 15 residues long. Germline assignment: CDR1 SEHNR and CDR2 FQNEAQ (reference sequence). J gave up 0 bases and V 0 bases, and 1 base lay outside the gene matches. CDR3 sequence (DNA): TGTGCCAGCAGCTTAGCGGGACAGGCCTCCTACGAGCAGTACTTC. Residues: CASSLAGQASYEQYF.

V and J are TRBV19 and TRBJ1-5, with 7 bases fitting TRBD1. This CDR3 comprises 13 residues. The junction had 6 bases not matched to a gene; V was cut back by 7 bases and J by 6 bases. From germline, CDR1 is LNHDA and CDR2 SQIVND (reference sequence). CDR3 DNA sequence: TGTGCCAGTAATCCTGACAGGGCTCAGCCCCAGCATTTT. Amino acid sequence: CASNPDRAQPQHF.

CDR3 residues: CASSIQGEAGELFF. In DNA, the CDR3 is TGTGCCAGTAGTATACAGGGGGAGGCCGGGGAGCTGTTTTTT. The chain carries TRBV19 and TRBJ2-2; the D gene is possibly TRBD1 (7 bases). CDR1 and CDR2 from the germline V gene are LNHDA and SQIVND (reference sequence). This CDR3 region has 14 residues. Trimming shortened V by 2 bases and J by 6 bases, and 10 bases separated the two germline ends.

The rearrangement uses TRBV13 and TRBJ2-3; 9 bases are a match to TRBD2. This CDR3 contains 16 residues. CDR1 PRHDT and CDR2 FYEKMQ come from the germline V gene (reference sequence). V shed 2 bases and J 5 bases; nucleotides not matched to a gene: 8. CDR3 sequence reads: CASSLRRGGAGDTQYF. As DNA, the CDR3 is TGTGCCAGCAGCTTACGCCGCGGGGGGGCAGGAGATACGCAGTATTTT.

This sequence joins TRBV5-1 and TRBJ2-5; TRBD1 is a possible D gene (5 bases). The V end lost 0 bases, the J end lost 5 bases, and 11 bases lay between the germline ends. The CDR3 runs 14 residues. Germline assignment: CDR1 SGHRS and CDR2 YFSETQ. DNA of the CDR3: TGCGCCAGCAGCTTGGCAGGGTCATTCGAGACCCAGTACTTC. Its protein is CASSLAGSFETQYF.

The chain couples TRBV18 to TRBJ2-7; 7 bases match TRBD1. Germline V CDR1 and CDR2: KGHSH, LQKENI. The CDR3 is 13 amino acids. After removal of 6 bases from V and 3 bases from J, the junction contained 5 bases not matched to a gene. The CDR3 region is CASSPGQNYEQYF. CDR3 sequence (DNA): TGTGCCAGCTCGCCGGGACAGAACTACGAGCAGTACTTC.

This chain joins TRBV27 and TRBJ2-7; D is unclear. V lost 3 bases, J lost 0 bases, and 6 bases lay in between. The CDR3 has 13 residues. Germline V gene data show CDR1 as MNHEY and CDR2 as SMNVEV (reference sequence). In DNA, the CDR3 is TGTGCCAGCAGTTTTAGCAGCTCCTACGAGCAGTACTTC. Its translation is CASSFSSSYEQYF.

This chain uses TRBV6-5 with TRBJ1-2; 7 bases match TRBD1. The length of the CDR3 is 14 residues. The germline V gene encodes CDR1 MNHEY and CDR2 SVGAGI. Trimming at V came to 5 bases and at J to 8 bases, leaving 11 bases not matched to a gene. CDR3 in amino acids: CASSSRGYIEGYTF. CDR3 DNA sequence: TGTGCCAGCAGTAGCAGGGGGTACATTGAAGGCTACACCTTC.

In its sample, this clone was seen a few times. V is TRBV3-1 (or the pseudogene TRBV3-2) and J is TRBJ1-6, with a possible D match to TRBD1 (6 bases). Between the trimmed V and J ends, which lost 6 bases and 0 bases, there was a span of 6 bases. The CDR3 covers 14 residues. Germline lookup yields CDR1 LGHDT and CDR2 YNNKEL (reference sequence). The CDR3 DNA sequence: TGTGCCAGCAGGGACAGCTCCTATAATTCACCCCTCCACTTT. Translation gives CASRDSSYNSPLHF.

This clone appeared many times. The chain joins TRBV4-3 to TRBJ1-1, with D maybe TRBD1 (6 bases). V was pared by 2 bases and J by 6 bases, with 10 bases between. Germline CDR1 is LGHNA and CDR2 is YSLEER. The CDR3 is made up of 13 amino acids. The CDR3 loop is CASSQYTGSEAFF. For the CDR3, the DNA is TGCGCCAGCAGCCAATACACAGGGTCTGAAGCTTTCTTT.

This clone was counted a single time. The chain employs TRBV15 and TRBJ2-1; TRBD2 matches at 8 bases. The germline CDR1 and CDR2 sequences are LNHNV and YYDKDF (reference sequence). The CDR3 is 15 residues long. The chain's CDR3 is CATRGAGAGYNEQFF. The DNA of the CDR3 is TGTGCTACCCGAGGAGCGGGAGCGGGCTACAATGAGCAGTTCTTC.

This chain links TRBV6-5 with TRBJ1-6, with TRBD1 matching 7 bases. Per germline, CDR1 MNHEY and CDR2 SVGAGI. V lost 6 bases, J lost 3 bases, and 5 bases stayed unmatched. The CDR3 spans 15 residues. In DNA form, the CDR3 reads TGTGCCAGCAGGCGGACAGGAGTCTATAATTCACCCCTCCACTTT. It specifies CASRRTGVYNSPLHF.

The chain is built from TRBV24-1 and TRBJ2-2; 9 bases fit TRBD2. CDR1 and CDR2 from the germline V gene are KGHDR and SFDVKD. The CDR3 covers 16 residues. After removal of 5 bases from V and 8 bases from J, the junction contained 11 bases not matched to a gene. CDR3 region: CATSARTSEVVGELFF. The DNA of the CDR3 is TGTGCCACCAGTGCCCGGACTAGCGAGGTCGTAGGGGAGCTGTTTTTT.

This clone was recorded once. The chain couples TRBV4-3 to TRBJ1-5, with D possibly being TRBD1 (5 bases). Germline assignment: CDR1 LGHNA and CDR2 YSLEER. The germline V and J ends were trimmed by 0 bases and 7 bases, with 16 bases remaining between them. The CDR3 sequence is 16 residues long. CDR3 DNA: TGCGCCAGCAGCCAAGATCGTGTAAGGGGCGGCCAGCCCCAGCATTTT. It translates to CASSQDRVRGGQPQHF.

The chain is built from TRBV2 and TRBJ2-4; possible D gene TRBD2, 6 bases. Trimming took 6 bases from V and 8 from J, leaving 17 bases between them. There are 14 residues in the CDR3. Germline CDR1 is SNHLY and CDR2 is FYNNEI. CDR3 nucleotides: TGTGCCAGCAGCCAAATGGGGGGATGGGACATTCAGTACTTC. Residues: CASSQMGGWDIQYF.

CDR3 in DNA: TGCGCCAGCAGCTTGCTGACTAGCAGCTACGAGCAGTACTTC. Its protein product is CASSLLTSSYEQYF. V usage is TRBV5-1 and J usage is TRBJ2-7, with 7 nucleotides matching TRBD2. The CDR3 is made up of 14 amino acids. V gave up 1 base and J gave up 3 bases; unmatched junction bases: 4. The germline CDR1 and CDR2 sequences are SGHRS and YFSETQ. Variable domain in full (rest from reference TRBV5-1 and TRBJ2-7): KAGVTQTPRYLIKTRGQQVTLSCSPISGHRSVSWYQQTPGQGLQFLFEYFSETQRNKGNFPGRFSGRQFSNSRSEMNVSTLELGDSALYLCASSLLTSSYEQYFGPGTRLTVT.

The DNA for the CDR3 is TGTGCTACTACCAGCACAGATACGCAGTATTTT. Its translation is CATTSTDTQYF. V usage is TRBV7-2 and J usage is TRBJ2-3; no firm D call. Germline V lookup: CDR1 SGHTA, CDR2 FQGNSA. This CDR3 spans 11 amino acids.

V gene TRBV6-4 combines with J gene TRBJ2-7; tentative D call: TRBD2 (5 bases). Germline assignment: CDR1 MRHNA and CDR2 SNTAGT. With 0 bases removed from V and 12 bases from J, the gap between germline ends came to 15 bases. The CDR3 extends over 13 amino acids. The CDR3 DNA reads TGTGCCAGCAGTGACTCGTTGGGTGGGAGATTGTACTTC. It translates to CASSDSLGGRLYF.